Shown below are 6 T cell receptor beta chains from a single sample sequenced in a study of sequential checkpoint blockade in melanoma. As to treatment: randomized to nivolumab then ipilimumab (arm A) or the reverse (arm B). Method: immunoSEQ multiplex PCR; TCRdb's copy keeps in-frame clones and lacks some. The data hold 5,000 or so clones, with 24% observed a single time. Sequenced here: tumor tissue (inferred from file names), sampled from a patient given nivolumab and ipilimumab in sequence. The source of these receptors is a human donor with melanoma.

The CDR3 DNA reads TGTGCCAGTTCTGTTGACAGGACTTATAGCAATCAGCCCCAGCATTTT. Translating gives CASSVDRTYSNQPQHF. The chain uses TRBV19 and TRBJ1-5; a weak D match, TRBD1 (6 bases). The CDR3 totals 16 residues. Germline CDR1 and CDR2: LNHDA and SQIVND (reference sequence). V lost 8 bases to trimming and J lost 0 bases, with 17 bases between them. Using reference TRBV19 and TRBJ1-5 for the parts outside the CDR3, the full variable domain is DGGITQSPKYLFRKEGQNVTLSCEQNLNHDAMYWYRQDPGQGLRLIYYSQIVNDFQKGDIAEGYSVSREKKESFPLTVTSAQKNPTAFYLCASSVDRTYSNQPQHFGDGTRLSIL.

The J gene is TRBJ2-1, the V gene TRBV10-2; unclear D gene. Trimming took 3 bases from V and 4 from J, leaving 10 bases between them. The V gene's germline CDR1 is WSHSY and CDR2 SAAADI. The CDR3 contains 14 residues. CDR3 protein: CASSELALYNEQFF. In DNA form, the CDR3 reads TGCGCCAGCAGTGAATTAGCCCTATACAATGAGCAGTTCTTC.

This chain connects TRBV4-1 to TRBJ1-4; weak D call: TRBD1 (6 bases). The CDR3 length is 14 residues. Trimming took 4 bases from V and 5 from J, leaving 11 bases between them. CDR1 is MGHRA and CDR2 is YSYEKL in the germline V gene. CDR3 sequence: CASSPQGPNEKLFF. Written as DNA, the CDR3 is TGCGCCAGCAGCCCCCAGGGGCCAAATGAAAAACTGTTTTTT.

The J gene is TRBJ2-1, the V gene TRBV5-8, with D tentatively TRBD1 or TRBD2 (6 bases each). Trimming took 10 bases from V and 4 from J, leaving 15 bases between them. Per germline, CDR1 SGHTS and CDR2 YDEGEE. The CDR3 covers 13 residues. The CDR3 DNA reads as TGTGCCTCGAGGGGGGTGGGTTACAATGAGCAGTTCTTC. Its translation is CASRGVGYNEQFF.

This clone has more than one count but fewer than ten. The chain joins TRBV9 to TRBJ2-2, with a weak D call TRBD1 (6 bases). Germline V CDR1 and CDR2: SGDLS, YYNGEE. Trimming took 3 bases from V and 7 from J, leaving 16 bases between them. There are 15 residues in the CDR3. The CDR3 bases are TGTGCCAGCAGCGACCAAATCACAGGGAGCGGGGAGCTGTTTTTT. Translation: CASSDQITGSGELFF.

This clone was seen only a few times. The rearrangement links TRBV5-1 to TRBJ2-1; D is unclear. The V gene's germline CDR1 is SGHRS and CDR2 YFSETQ. This CDR3 comprises 15 residues. V lost 0 bases, J lost 2 bases, and 9 bases lay in between. In DNA, the CDR3 is TGCGCCAGCAGCTTGGGGGCTCTAACCTACAATGAGCAGTTCTTC. Translated: CASSLGALTYNEQFF.